Listed here is a single T cell receptor (beta chain). Amplified TCR beta CDR3 regions came from RNA transcripts. TCR CDR3 underwent first-round RT-PCR with the HTBI primer set. One entry per CDR3 protein results from TCRdb running MiXCR on the multiplex PCR reads. The profile shows hundreds of thousands of distinct CDR3 sequences, 20% of them singletons. The data stem from a study of T cells in Graves' hyperthyroidism and ophthalmopathy. Trimming removed 5 bases from V and 0 bases from J; junction bases left unmatched: 9. Germline-derived CDR1 and CDR2 are DFQATT and SNEGSKA (reference sequence). This CDR3 spans 17 amino acids.

The receptor was isolated from a man aged 35-49 years with Graves' ophthalmopathy. The sequenced sample consisted of blood. The chain links TRBV20-1 to TRBJ2-1; 11 bases match TRBD2. As DNA, the CDR3 is TGCAGTGCTGGACTAGCGGGTGACCCCGTCTCCTACAATGAGCAGTTCTTC. It codes for CSAGLAGDPVSYNEQFF.